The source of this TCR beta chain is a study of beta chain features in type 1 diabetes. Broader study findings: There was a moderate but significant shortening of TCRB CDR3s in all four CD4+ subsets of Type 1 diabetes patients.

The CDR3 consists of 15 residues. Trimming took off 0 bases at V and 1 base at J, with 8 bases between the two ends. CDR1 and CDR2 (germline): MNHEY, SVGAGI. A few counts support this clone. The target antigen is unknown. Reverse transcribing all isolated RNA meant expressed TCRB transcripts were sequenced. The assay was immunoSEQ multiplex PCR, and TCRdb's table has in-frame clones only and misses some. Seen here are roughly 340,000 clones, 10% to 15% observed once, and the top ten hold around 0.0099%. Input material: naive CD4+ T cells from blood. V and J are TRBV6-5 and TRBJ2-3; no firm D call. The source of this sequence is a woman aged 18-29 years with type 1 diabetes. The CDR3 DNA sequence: TGTGCCAGCAGTTACTCGTACTCTCGCACAGATACGCAGTATTTT. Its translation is CASSYSYSRTDTQYF.